This TCR beta chain was documented in a study of post-analysis software for immune sequencing data (dated by TCRdb to the mid-2010s). Concerning the study at large: Recorded disease courses included relapsing-remitting, secondary progressive and progressive-relapsing multiple sclerosis, with some patients lacking subtype annotation. The patient repertoires were set against eleven to twelve previously published healthy control repertoires from donors whose ages ranged from roughly 6 to 27 years. A subset of samples was prepared in parallel using single-end sample barcoding, then pooled and co-amplified after Illumina adapter ligation.

Library prep was done by PCR. Sequenced using an Illumina HiSeq 2500. To reduce PCR and sequencing biases, unique molecular identifiers were built into the TCR beta cDNA libraries. Roughly 0.5 million cDNA molecules were obtained per 1 to 10 million input T cells, so each molecule approximated one T cell. Patient libraries were prepared and sequenced with the same protocol used for the earlier healthy control dataset. Samples belonging to the same batch were prepared together, multiplexed and sequenced on a shared HiSeq lane. Under the source paper's analysis protocol: MIGEC was used to process the raw barcoded reads, and molecular identifier groups with only a single read were discarded before consensus assembly and CDR3 extraction. VDJtools was used for post-analysis of the clonotype tables, and diversity was normalized by down-sampling every dataset to the size of the smallest sample. In repertoire overlap clustering, CDR3 amino acid sequences, but not nucleotide sequences, were matched to correct batch-related cross-sample contamination. TCRdb trimmed public reads at Q25 via fastp, called clones via MiXCR and kept in-frame beta chains. Duplicate CDR3 protein sequences are folded into a single record with the most common DNA and genes. V and J calls and clone size were set by TCRdb, not the authors. The sample records hundreds of thousands of distinct CDR3 sequences, approximately 50% of which are singletons. Clones ranked in the top ten supply approximately 4.2% of the sample.

As for this clonotype: Its binding antigen is unknown. Qualities for individual bases were not recorded, and no much larger clone is one base off.

Overall study outcomes, separate from this receptor: The control group was slightly older than the multiple sclerosis patient group. Direct clustering with F measure showed strong co-clustering of samples prepared in the same batch, prompting a batch-effect correction. Compared with controls, multiple sclerosis patients had significantly lower normalized Chao1 diversity, a finding suggesting substantial peripheral T-cell clonal expansion. Patients showed significantly higher frequencies than controls for several TRBV segments, among them TRBV5-6, TRBV5-1 and TRBV20-1.

TCR beta repertoires were profiled from peripheral blood of approximately 13 young patients with multiple sclerosis to demonstrate the VDJtools post-analysis software. The multiple sclerosis patients were children and adolescents between roughly 6 and 16 years of age. V is shortened by 1 base, J by 4 bases, and the region joining them spans 17 bases. CDR1 and CDR2 are read off the germline V gene as SGHRS and YFSETQ. The CDR3 numbers 16 residues from cysteine through phenylalanine. Here the CDR3 DNA is all that survives: 48 bases in frame from base 1. The chain was built from TRBV5-1 and TRBJ2-5; the D gene could be either TRBD1 or TRBD2, each agreeing at 6 bases. What was sequenced was blood. The TCR comes from a girl aged 10-17 years with multiple sclerosis. The CDR3 region reads CASSLFGGKGVETQYF. The nucleotide sequence reads as follows: TGCGCCAGCAGCTTGTTCGGGGGCAAAGGGGTAGAGACCCAGTACTTC.